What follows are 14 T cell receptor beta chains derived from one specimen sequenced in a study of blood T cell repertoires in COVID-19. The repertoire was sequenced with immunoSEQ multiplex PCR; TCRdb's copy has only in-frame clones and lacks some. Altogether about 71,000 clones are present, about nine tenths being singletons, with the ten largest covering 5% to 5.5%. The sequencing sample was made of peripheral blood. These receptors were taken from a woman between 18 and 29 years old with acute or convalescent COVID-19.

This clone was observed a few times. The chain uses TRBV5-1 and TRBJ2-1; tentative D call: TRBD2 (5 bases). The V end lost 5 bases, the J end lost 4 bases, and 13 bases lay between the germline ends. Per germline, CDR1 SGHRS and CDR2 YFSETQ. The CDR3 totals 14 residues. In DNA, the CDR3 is TGCGCCAGCAGACTAAGCGGCGTATACAATGAGCAGTTCTTC. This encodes CASRLSGVYNEQFF. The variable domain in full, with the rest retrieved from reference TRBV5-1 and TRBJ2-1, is KAGVTQTPRYLIKTRGQQVTLSCSPISGHRSVSWYQQTPGQGLQFLFEYFSETQRNKGNFPGRFSGRQFSNSRSEMNVSTLELGDSALYLCASRLSGVYNEQFFGPGTRLTVL.

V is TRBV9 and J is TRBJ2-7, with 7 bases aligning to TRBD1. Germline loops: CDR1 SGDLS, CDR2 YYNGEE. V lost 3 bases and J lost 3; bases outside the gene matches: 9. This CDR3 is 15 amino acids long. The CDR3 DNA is TGTGCCAGCAGCGAGGGGGCTAGTGGAAGCTACGAGCAGTACTTC. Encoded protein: CASSEGASGSYEQYF.

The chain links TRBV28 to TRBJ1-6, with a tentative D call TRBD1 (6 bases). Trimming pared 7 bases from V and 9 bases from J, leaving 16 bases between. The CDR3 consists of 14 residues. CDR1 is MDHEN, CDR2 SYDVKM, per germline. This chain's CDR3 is CASTRTDQSSPLHF. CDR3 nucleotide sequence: TGTGCCAGCACGAGGACAGATCAGAGTTCACCCCTCCACTTT.

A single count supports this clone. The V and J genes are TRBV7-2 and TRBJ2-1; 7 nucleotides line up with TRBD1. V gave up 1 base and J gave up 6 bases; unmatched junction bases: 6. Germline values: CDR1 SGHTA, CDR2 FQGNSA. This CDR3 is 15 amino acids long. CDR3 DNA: TGTGCCAGCAGCTTAGTCCGAGACAGGGTCAATGAGCAGTTCTTC. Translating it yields CASSLVRDRVNEQFF.

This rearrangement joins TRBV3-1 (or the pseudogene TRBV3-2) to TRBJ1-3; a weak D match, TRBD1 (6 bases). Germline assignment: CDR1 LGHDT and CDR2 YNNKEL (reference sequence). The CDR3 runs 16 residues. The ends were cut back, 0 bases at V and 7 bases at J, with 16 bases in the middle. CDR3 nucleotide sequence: TGTGCCAGCAGCCAAGATATAACAGGGTCTGCGAACACCATATATTTT. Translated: CASSQDITGSANTIYF.

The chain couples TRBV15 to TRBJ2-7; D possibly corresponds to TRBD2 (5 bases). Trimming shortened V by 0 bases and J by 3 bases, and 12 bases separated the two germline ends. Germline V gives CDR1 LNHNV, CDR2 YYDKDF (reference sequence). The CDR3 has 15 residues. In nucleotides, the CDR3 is TGTGCCACCAGCAGAGAAAGCGGCCGATTCTACGAGCAGTACTTC. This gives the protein CATSRESGRFYEQYF.

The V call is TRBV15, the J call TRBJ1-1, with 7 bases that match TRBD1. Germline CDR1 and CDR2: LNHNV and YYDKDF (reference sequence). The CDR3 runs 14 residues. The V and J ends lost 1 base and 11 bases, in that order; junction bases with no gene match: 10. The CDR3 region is CATSRVGGGGKAFF. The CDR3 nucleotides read TGTGCCACCAGCAGAGTAGGAGGGGGCGGGAAGGCTTTCTTT.

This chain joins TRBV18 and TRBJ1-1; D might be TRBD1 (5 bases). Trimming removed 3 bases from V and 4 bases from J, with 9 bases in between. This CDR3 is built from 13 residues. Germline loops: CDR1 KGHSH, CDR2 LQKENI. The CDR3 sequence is CASSPPGVTEAFF. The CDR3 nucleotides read TGTGCCAGCTCACCCCCGGGGGTCACTGAAGCTTTCTTT.

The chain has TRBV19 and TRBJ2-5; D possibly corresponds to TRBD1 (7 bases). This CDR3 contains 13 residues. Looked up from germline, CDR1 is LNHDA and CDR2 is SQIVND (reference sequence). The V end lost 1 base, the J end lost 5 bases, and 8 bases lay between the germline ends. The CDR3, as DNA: TGTGCCAGTAGTATAGCAGGGGGGGAGACCCAGTACTTC. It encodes CASSIAGGETQYF.

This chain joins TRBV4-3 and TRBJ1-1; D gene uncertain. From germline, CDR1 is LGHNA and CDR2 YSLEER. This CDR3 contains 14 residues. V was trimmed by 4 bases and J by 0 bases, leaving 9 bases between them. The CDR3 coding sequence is TGCGCCAGCAGCCGAGACGAGATGAACACTGAAGCTTTCTTT. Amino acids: CASSRDEMNTEAFF.

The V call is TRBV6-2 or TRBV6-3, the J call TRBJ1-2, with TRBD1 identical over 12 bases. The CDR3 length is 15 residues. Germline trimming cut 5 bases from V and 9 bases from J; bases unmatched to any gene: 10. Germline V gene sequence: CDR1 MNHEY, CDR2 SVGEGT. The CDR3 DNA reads TGTGCCAGCAGTCCCTCGGGACAGGGGGCTTCACGCTACACCTTC. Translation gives CASSPSGQGASRYTF.

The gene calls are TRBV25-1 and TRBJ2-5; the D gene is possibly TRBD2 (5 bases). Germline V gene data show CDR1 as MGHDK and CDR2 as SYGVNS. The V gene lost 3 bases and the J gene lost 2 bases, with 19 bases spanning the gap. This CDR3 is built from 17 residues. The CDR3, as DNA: TGTGCCAGCAGTGACGAGAGGAGTTTCGGGGATCAAGAGACCCAGTACTTC. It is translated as CASSDERSFGDQETQYF.

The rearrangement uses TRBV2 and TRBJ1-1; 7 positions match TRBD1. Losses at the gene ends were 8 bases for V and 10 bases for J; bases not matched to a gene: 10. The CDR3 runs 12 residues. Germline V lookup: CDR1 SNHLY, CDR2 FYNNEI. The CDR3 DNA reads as TGTGCCAGCGCGGGACAGAACCATCCAGCTTTCTTT. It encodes CASAGQNHPAFF. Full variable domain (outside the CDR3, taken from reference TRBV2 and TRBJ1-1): EPEVTQTPSHQVTQMGQEVILRCVPISNHLYFYWYRQILGQKVEFLVSFYNNEISEKSEIFDDQFSVERPDGSNFTLKIRSTKLEDSAMYFCASAGQNHPAFFGQGTRLTVV.

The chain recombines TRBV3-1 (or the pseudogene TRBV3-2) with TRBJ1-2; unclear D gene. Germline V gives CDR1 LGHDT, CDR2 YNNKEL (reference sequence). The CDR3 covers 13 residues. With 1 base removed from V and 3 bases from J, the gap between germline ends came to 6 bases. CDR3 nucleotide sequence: TGTGCCAGCAGCCAAGCGGTTCACTATGGCTACACCTTC. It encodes CASSQAVHYGYTF.